This TCR beta chain stems from a study of cytomegalovirus exposure and HLA in healthy donors. At the level of the study: Roughly 85 million unique TCRs from HLA-typed donors made up an early data release.

In germline, CDR1 is SGHRS, CDR2 YFSETQ. The trim removed 0 bases at V and 1 base at J, leaving 3 bases unmatched. The CDR3 extends over 18 amino acids. General study findings and limits: The study put 150 to 200 TCR beta chains on its list as cytomegalovirus-associated. In a later analysis, TCR association rates varied by HLA locus: DRB1 most, HLA-C fewest. Rare TCR sequences dominated, though some public TCRs recurred in many donors.

As to this clone: What it binds is not known.

Vbeta (60) and Jbeta (13) primers were used in the PCR. The table came from immunoSEQ multiplex PCR; TCRdb's copy has only in-frame clones and leaves some out. The repertoire includes roughly 100,000 clones, around 78% of them detected once, and 2.5% to 3% sits in the top ten. The origin of this receptor is a man in his forties or fifties in good health and CMV-seronegative. The sequenced material came from PBMCs. V is TRBV5-1 and J is TRBJ2-2; 13 positions match TRBD2. The CDR3 region is CASSLGLAGGLNTGELFF. The CDR3 DNA follows: TGCGCCAGCAGCTTGGGACTAGCGGGGGGCCTGAACACCGGGGAGCTGTTTTTT.